The sample holds many counts of the clone carrying this TCR beta chain. CDR3 length: 15 amino acids. The V and J ends lost 0 bases and 3 bases respectively, with 12 bases between them. Germline CDR1 reads SGHRS; CDR2 reads YFSETQ. This specimen belongs to a study of T cells in Graves' hyperthyroidism and ophthalmopathy. For the study at large: Once the initial diagnosis was made, peripheral blood was obtained before any treatment.

Amplification targeted TCR beta CDR3 regions from RNA transcripts. The HTBI primer set served for first-round RT-PCR of the TCR CDR3. Using its own MiXCR run on the multiplex PCR reads, TCRdb lists one record per CDR3 protein. Counted here are approximately 400,000 distinct CDR3 sequences, 14% occurring once; the ten biggest clones make up 11%. The chain is built from TRBV5-1 and TRBJ1-1, with D possibly TRBD1 on 5 matching bases. The TCR sequence derives from a woman aged 60-75 years with Graves' hyperthyroidism. Sequenced input: blood. The CDR3 coding sequence is TGCGCCAGCAGCTTGGAACGGCCGGGGGACACTGAAGCTTTCTTT. This sequence encodes CASSLERPGDTEAFF. Based on the CDR3 plus reference TRBV5-1 and TRBJ1-1, the full variable domain is KAGVTQTPRYLIKTRGQQVTLSCSPISGHRSVSWYQQTPGQGLQFLFEYFSETQRNKGNFPGRFSGRQFSNSRSEMNVSTLELGDSALYLCASSLERPGDTEAFFGQGTRLTVV.